This T cell receptor beta chain derives from a study of blood T cell repertoires in COVID-19. CDR1 is LNHDA and CDR2 is SQIVND in the germline V gene (reference sequence). With V trimmed by 2 bases and J by 9 bases, 4 bases remained unmatched. The length of the CDR3 is 13 residues. Clones were read by immunoSEQ multiplex PCR, and TCRdb kept only the in-frame ones, dropping some. The table includes about 400,000 clones, about nine tenths detected once. J is TRBJ1-5 and V is TRBV19, with 7 bases fitting TRBD1. This receptor was obtained from a woman under 40 who had recovered from COVID-19. Sequencing was performed on PBMCs or T cells enriched from blood (not recorded which). The CDR3 sequence is CASSIPQGGPQHF. CDR3 DNA sequence: TGTGCCAGTAGTATACCCCAGGGGGGGCCCCAGCATTTT.